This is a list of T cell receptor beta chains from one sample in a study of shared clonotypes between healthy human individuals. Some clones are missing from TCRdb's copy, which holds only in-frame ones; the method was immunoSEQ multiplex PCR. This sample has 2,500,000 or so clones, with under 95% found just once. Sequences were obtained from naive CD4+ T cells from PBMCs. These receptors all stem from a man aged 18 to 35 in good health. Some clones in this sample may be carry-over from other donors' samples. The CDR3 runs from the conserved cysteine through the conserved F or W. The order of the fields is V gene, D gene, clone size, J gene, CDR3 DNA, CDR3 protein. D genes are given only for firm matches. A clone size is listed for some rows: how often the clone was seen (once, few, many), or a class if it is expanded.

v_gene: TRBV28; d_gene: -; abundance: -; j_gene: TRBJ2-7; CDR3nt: TGTGCCAGCAGCTCGGTTCCCCTAGAGCAGTACTTC; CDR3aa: CASSSVPLEQYF
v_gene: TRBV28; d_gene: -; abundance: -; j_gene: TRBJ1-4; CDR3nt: TGTGCCAGCAGTTCCTATTCTATGACTGCAACTAATGAAAAACTGTTTTTT; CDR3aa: CASSSYSMTATNEKLFF
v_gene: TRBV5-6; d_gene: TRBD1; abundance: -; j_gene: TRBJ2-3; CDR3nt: TGTGCCAGCTCAGACAGGGGGACAGATACGCAGTATTTT; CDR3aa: CASSDRGTDTQYF
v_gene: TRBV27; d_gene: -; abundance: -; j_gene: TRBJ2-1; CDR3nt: TGTGCCAGCAGTTTAGGACTTAGCCGTTACAATGAGCAGTTCTTC; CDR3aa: CASSLGLSRYNEQFF
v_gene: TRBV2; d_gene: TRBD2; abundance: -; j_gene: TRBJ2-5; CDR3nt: TGTGCCAGCGGAGGGGAGGGGCTGGGGACCCAGTACTTC; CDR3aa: CASGGEGLGTQYF
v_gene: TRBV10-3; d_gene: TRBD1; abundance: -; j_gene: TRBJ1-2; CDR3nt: TGTGCCATCAGTGAGTCGGGACAGGGGATCTTCGGCTACACCTTC; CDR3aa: CAISESGQGIFGYTF
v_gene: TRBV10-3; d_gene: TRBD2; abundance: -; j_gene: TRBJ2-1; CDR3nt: TGTGCCATCAGGAATCTAGCGGGAGGCTTGAATGAGCAGTTCTTC; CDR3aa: CAIRNLAGGLNEQFF
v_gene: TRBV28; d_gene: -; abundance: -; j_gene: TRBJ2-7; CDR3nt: TGTGCCAGCAGTTTCTCGTTATCTTATGGGCAGGGTCTACCGGCCTTC; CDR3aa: CASSFSLSYGQGLPAF
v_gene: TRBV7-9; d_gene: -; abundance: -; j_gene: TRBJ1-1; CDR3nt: TGTGCCAGCAGCTCGATCCACGGAGAAGACACTGAAGCTTTCTTT; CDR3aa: CASSSIHGEDTEAFF
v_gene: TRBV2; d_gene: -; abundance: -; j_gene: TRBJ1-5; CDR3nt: TGTGCCAGCAGTGGGGGACGGAATCAGCCCCAGCATTTT; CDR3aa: CASSGGRNQPQHF
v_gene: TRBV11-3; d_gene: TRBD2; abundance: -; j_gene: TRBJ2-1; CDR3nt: TGTGCCAGCAGCCTCACTAGCGGGAGATCTCTCAATGAGCAGTTCTTC; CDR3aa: CASSLTSGRSLNEQFF
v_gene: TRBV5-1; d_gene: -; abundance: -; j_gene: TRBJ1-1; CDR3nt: TGCGCCAGCAGCCCAGGCGGGGTGTCGGAAGCTTTCTTT; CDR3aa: CASSPGGVSEAFF
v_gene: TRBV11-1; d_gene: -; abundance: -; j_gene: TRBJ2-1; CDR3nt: TGTGCCAGCAGCTTAGCGCCAGGGAATGAGCAGTTCTTC; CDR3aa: CASSLAPGNEQFF
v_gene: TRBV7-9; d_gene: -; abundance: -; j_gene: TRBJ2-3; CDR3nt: TGTGCCAGCAGCTCCCACAGGGCTCGCACAGATACGCAGTATTTT; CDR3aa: CASSSHRARTDTQYF
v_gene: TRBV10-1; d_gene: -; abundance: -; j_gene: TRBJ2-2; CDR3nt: TGCGCCAGCGGGGGCGAGGGCCTCGCGAACACCGGGGAGCTGTTTTTT; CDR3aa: CASGGEGLANTGELFF
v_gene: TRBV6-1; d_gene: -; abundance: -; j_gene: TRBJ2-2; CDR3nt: TGTGCCAGCACTGAACGGTTAAAGTACACCGGGGAGCTGTTTTTT; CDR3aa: CASTERLKYTGELFF
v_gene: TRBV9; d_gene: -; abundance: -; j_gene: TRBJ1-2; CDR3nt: TGTGCCAGCAGCCCAAGGGGAGGGGGGCCATATGGCTACACCTTC; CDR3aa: CASSPRGGGPYGYTF
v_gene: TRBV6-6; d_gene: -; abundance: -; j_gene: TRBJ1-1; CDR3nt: TGTGCCAGCAGTTACATTCCGGGAATTTTCACTGAAGCTTTCTTT; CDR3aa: CASSYIPGIFTEAFF
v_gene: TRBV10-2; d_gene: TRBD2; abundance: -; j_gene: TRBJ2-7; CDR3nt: TGCGCCAGCAAGGTGGGCGGGAGTCCAAACGAGCAGTACTTC; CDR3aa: CASKVGGSPNEQYF
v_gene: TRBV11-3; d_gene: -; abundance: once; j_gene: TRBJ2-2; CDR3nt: TGTGCCAGCAGCTTAACAGGGAACACCGGGGAGCTGTTTTTT; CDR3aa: CASSLTGNTGELFF
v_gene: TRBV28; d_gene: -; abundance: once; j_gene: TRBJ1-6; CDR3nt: TGTGCCAGCAGTTTGAACAGGGTGAATTCACCCCTCCACTTT; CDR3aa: CASSLNRVNSPLHF
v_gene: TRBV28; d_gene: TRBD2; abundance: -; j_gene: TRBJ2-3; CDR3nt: TGTGCCAGCAGTTGGAACCCGGGACTAGCGGGGTCAAGCACAGATACGCAGTATTTT; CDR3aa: CASSWNPGLAGSSTDTQYF